The T cell receptor (beta chain) under discussion was sequenced for a study of identical twins (dated by TCRdb to 2016 to 2017). Study-level background: To test whether fetal clonotypes persist, this study deep-sequenced TCR alpha and beta repertoires from monozygotic twins, from unrelated adults of various ages, and from cord blood. To rule out contamination, replicate twin experiments were performed at different times with different library preparation protocols.

Library preparation employed 5' RACE. TCRdb lists the instrument as Illumina HiSeq 2000. Template switching added a universal primer binding site, and the final cDNA carried a unique molecular identifier that allowed TCR cDNA molecules to be counted accurately. Specific primers in the conserved constant-segment region were used to synthesize first-strand cDNA for the TCR alpha and beta chains. To control for contamination, every cDNA library carried two barcodes: a SMART-Mk sample barcode plus Illumina barcodes. Two successive PCR steps introduced TruSeq adapter sequences along with Illumina sample barcodes. TCR alpha and beta cDNA libraries were sequenced on the Illumina HiSeq platform with custom primers. On the study's bioinformatics: Unique molecular identifiers were extracted from raw reads with MiGEC, and CDR3 positions were determined with MiXCR. For each individual, recombination models were inferred using an EM algorithm with the repgenHMM and IGoR tools. Shared clonotype analysis was performed with the tcR package in R, normalizing sharing by the product of cloneset sizes. Out-of-frame nonproductive sequences were analyzed to study raw recombination free of thymic and clonal selection effects. Clones were called with MiXCR by TCRdb after fastp trimmed the public reads at Q25, and only in-frame beta chains were retained. One record per CDR3 amino acid sequence lists the most common genes and DNA. The V and J calls shown here were made by TCRdb, not taken from the authors' results. This sample comprises 200,000 or so distinct CDR3 sequences, 15% of them detected only once. The top ten hold 35% to 50% of the sample.

Every donor was a healthy Caucasian. The twin cohort consisted of three pairs of female monozygotic twins, all aged roughly 18 to 30 years. Positive isolation kits from Invitrogen were used to isolate the CD4+ and CD8+ T cell populations. In this sample, this clonotype turned up a few times. Its recognized antigen is unknown. No base quality values were provided; no much bigger clone lies one nucleotide off. The full study reports these points: In monozygotic twins, out-of-frame TCR alpha sharing was systematically underestimated by recombination models, although the models agreed with sharing between unrelated individuals. Zero-insertion analyses could be partly confounded by invariant T cells such as MAIT and iNKT, though diverse VJ usage argued against such confounding for most clonotypes. Because the same donors could not be followed over many years, the conclusions relied on cross-sectional statistical analysis. Compared with coincidental sharing between unrelated individuals, out-of-frame TCR alpha sequences shared between twins had an excess of sequences with low generation probability. Abundant cord blood beta clonotypes carried fewer insertions; young adult naive repertoires showed a weaker similar trend, while memory repertoires showed none. In beta out-of-frame sequences, excess twin sharing was weaker, because having fewer shared sequences lowered the signal-to-noise ratio.

These sequences were also reported in another study, on T cells expressing NK-cell markers. From the second report: TCR beta-chain repertoires were profiled in sorted CD3+CD56+NKG2C+, CD3+CD56+NKG2C- and CD3+CD56-NKG2C+ T-cell subsets from several donors. Of the eight sequenced donors, seven were found to be HCMV-seropositive and one was found to be HCMV-seronegative. To restrict sorting to alphabetaTCR-expressing T cells, an anti-gammadeltaTCR antibody was added in several experiments. In more than five donors, the dominant CD3+CD56+NKG2C+ clonotypes were found to rank among the top 10 CD8+ clonotypes and to make up roughly 1.0-7.5% of CD8+ T cells. Those dominant clonotypes were again the most abundant among CD3+CD56-NKG2C+ cells in a handful of donors, at about 25-65%. Whether the expanded NKG2C-expressing T cell clones were specific for HCMV antigens remained unclear. The eight sequenced donors were randomly selected healthy volunteers, three men and five women. HCMV-specific IgG was detected in serum with a commercial ELISA kit to determine HCMV serostatus. MIGEC was used to demultiplex reads and group reads by UMI, and MiTCR was used to assemble and quantify clonotypes. To exclude erroneous sequences, only TCR cDNA sequences supported by at least two reads were retained. The tcR package was used for downstream repertoire analysis, and clonotypes were matched between fractions using CDR3 nucleotide sequence together with V segment. VDJmatch was used to annotate antigen specificity against VDJdb, with one amino acid substitution allowed in CDR3.

Sequenced: CD8+ T cells sorted from blood. This TCR derives from a woman aged 18-29 years in good health.

The DNA is as follows: TGCGCCAGCAGAGGGACAGGATCTACCGGGGAGCTGTTTTTT. It translates to CASRGTGSTGELFF. Recombination joined TRBV10-2 with TRBJ2-2, with TRBD1 matching 8 junction bases. V is trimmed back by 6 bases and J by 5 bases, and the junction contains 5 bases that no gene match accounts for. Reading from cysteine to phenylalanine, the CDR3 counts 14 amino acids. CDR3 DNA only is kept here, 42 bases in frame from base 1. CDR1 is given as WSHSY and CDR2 as SAAADI, both from the germline V gene.